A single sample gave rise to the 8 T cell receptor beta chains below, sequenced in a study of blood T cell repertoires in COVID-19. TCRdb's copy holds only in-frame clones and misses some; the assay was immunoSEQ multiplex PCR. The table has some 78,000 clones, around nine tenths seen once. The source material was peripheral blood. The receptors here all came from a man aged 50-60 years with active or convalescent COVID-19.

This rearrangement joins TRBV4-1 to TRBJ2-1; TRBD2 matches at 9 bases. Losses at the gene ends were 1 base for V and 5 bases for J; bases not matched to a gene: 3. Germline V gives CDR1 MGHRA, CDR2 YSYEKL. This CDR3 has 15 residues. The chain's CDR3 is CASSQVAGVHNEQFF. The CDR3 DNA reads TGCGCCAGCAGCCAAGTAGCGGGGGTCCACAATGAGCAGTTCTTC.

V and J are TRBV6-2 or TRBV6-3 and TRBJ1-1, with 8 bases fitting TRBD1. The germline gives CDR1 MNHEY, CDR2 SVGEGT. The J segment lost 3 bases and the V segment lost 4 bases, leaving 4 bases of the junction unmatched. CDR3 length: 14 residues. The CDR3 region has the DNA TGTGCCAGCAGTTTAGAGACAGGGGACACTGAAGCTTTCTTT. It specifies CASSLETGDTEAFF.

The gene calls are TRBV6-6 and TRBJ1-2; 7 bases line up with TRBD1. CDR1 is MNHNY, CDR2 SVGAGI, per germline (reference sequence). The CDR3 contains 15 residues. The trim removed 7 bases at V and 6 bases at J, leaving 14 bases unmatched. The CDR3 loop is CASNDPTGTDNGYTF. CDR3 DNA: TGTGCCAGCAACGACCCCACCGGGACAGATAATGGCTACACCTTC.

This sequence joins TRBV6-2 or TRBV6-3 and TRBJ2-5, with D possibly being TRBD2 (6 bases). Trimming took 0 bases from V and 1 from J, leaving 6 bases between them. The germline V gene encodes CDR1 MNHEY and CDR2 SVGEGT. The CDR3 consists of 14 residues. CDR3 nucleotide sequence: TGTGCCAGCAGTTACTCGGGAGGCCAAGAGACCCAGTACTTC. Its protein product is CASSYSGGQETQYF.

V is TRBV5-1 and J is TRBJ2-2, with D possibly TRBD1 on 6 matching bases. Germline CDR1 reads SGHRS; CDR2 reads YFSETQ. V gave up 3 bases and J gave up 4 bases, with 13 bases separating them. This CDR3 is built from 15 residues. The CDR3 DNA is TGCGCCAGCAGCTATTCCGGGACAAGCACCGGGGAGCTGTTTTTT. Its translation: CASSYSGTSTGELFF.

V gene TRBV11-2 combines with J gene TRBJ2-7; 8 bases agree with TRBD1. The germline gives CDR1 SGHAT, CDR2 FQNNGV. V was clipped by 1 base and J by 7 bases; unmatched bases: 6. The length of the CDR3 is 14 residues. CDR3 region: CASSLAGTGGEQYF. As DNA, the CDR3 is TGTGCCAGCAGCTTAGCCGGGACAGGTGGAGAGCAGTACTTC.

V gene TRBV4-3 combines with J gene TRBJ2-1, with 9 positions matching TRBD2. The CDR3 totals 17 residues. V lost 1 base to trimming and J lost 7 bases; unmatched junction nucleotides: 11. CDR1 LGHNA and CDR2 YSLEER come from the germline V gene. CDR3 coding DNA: TGCGCCAGCAGCCAAGGTCAAGGCGGGGGGGCCGTAAATGAGCAGTTCTTC. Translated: CASSQGQGGGAVNEQFF.

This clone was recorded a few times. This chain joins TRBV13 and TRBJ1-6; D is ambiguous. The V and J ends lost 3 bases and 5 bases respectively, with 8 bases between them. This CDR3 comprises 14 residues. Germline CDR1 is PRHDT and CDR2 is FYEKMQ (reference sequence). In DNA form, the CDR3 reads TGTGCCAGCAGCTTTACAGCAAATAATTCACCCCTCCACTTT. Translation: CASSFTANNSPLHF.